A selection of T cell receptor beta chains follows, all from one sample in a study of blood T cell repertoires in COVID-19. This table comes from immunoSEQ multiplex PCR, and its TCRdb copy is limited to in-frame clones, with some not included. This table has approximately 130,000 clones, 75% to 90% appearing once. Sequenced: peripheral blood. The receptors derive from a man between 50 and 59 years old with active COVID-19. Each CDR3 is given with its conserved first and last residue. Each record gives: V gene, CDR3 length, J gene, D gene, clone size, CDR3 protein, CDR3 DNA. The D gene is left open where the match is weak. Clone size is not always given. Where it is, it says once, few, many or a class for expanded clones.

V gene: TRBV7-2
CDR3 length: 15
J gene: TRBJ1-4
D gene: -
clone size: -
CDR3 protein: CASSPGGRAGEKLFF
CDR3 DNA: TGTGCCAGCAGCCCGGGGGGGCGAGCTGGTGAAAAACTGTTTTTT

V gene: TRBV5-1
CDR3 length: 16
J gene: TRBJ2-5
D gene: TRBD1
clone size: -
CDR3 protein: CASSSNPTGVGETQYF
CDR3 DNA: TGCGCCAGCAGCTCTAATCCGACAGGGGTGGGGGAGACCCAGTACTTC

V gene: TRBV9
CDR3 length: 16
J gene: TRBJ2-1
D gene: -
clone size: -
CDR3 protein: CASSFLGGPDSNEQFF
CDR3 DNA: TGTGCCAGCAGCTTCCTCGGGGGGCCGGATTCAAATGAGCAGTTCTTC

V gene: TRBV7-9
CDR3 length: 14
J gene: TRBJ1-4
D gene: TRBD1
clone size: -
CDR3 protein: CASSFLQGGEKLFF
CDR3 DNA: TGTGCCAGCAGCTTCCTACAGGGGGGCGAAAAACTGTTTTTT

V gene: TRBV29-1
CDR3 length: 12
J gene: TRBJ2-5
D gene: -
clone size: -
CDR3 protein: CSVDEGRETQYF
CDR3 DNA: TGCAGCGTTGATGAGGGAAGAGAGACCCAGTACTTC

V gene: TRBV7-6
CDR3 length: 15
J gene: TRBJ1-1
D gene: -
clone size: once
CDR3 protein: CASSLAEVLNTEAFF
CDR3 DNA: TGTGCCAGCAGCTTAGCGGAGGTTTTGAACACTGAAGCTTTCTTT

V gene: TRBV2
CDR3 length: 14
J gene: TRBJ1-6
D gene: -
clone size: -
CDR3 protein: CASSPQVEASPLHF
CDR3 DNA: TGTGCCAGCAGTCCTCAGGTGGAGGCTTCACCCCTCCACTTT

V gene: TRBV4-2
CDR3 length: 15
J gene: TRBJ2-3
D gene: -
clone size: -
CDR3 protein: CASSQSQGGTDTQYF
CDR3 DNA: TGTGCCAGCAGCCAATCACAGGGAGGCACAGATACGCAGTATTTT

V gene: TRBV6-5
CDR3 length: 12
J gene: TRBJ2-7
D gene: TRBD1
clone size: -
CDR3 protein: CASWDRTYEQYF
CDR3 DNA: TGTGCCAGCTGGGACAGGACCTACGAGCAGTACTTC

V gene: TRBV5-4
CDR3 length: 14
J gene: TRBJ1-3
D gene: -
clone size: few
CDR3 protein: CASSKDSSGNTIYF
CDR3 DNA: TGTGCCAGCAGCAAGGACAGCTCTGGAAACACCATATATTTT

V gene: TRBV10-3
CDR3 length: 14
J gene: TRBJ2-7
D gene: TRBD1
clone size: -
CDR3 protein: CAISDRGPSYEQYF
CDR3 DNA: TGTGCCATCAGTGACAGGGGGCCCTCCTACGAGCAGTACTTC

V gene: TRBV25-1
CDR3 length: 16
J gene: TRBJ2-5
D gene: TRBD2
clone size: -
CDR3 protein: CASSEWGSGGEETQYF
CDR3 DNA: TGTGCCAGCAGTGAATGGGGTAGCGGGGGGGAAGAGACCCAGTACTTC

V gene: TRBV7-2
CDR3 length: 14
J gene: TRBJ1-2
D gene: TRBD1
clone size: -
CDR3 protein: CASSTGDRLYGYTF
CDR3 DNA: TGTGCCAGCAGCACAGGGGACAGGTTATATGGCTACACCTTC

V gene: TRBV5-8
CDR3 length: 14
J gene: TRBJ1-6
D gene: TRBD1
clone size: -
CDR3 protein: CASSWGQKYSPLHF
CDR3 DNA: TGTGCCAGCAGCTGGGGACAGAAGTATTCACCCCTCCACTTT

V gene: TRBV4-1
CDR3 length: 18
J gene: TRBJ1-6
D gene: -
clone size: few
CDR3 protein: CATRHIFQGSSYNSPLHF
CDR3 DNA: TGCGCCACCCGGCATATCTTCCAGGGAAGCTCCTATAATTCACCCCTCCACTTT

V gene: TRBV19
CDR3 length: 15
J gene: TRBJ1-4
D gene: TRBD1
clone size: -
CDR3 protein: CASSVRDSSNEKLFF
CDR3 DNA: TGTGCCAGTAGTGTACGGGACAGTAGTAATGAAAAACTGTTTTTT

V gene: TRBV29-1
CDR3 length: 13
J gene: TRBJ2-2
D gene: -
clone size: -
CDR3 protein: CSVDEGFTGELFF
CDR3 DNA: TGCAGCGTTGATGAGGGATTCACCGGGGAGCTGTTTTTT

V gene: TRBV4-1
CDR3 length: 15
J gene: TRBJ1-5
D gene: TRBD1
clone size: -
CDR3 protein: CASSQGDRGHQPQHF
CDR3 DNA: TGCGCCAGCAGCCAAGGGGACAGGGGGCATCAGCCCCAGCATTTT

V gene: TRBV5-1
CDR3 length: 16
J gene: TRBJ1-2
D gene: TRBD1
clone size: -
CDR3 protein: CASRMGPGGSHYGYTF
CDR3 DNA: TGCGCCAGCAGGATGGGTCCAGGGGGCTCTCACTATGGCTACACCTTC

V gene: TRBV27
CDR3 length: 13
J gene: TRBJ1-2
D gene: -
clone size: once
CDR3 protein: CASSPQGRYGYTF
CDR3 DNA: TGTGCCAGCAGTCCTCAGGGTCGGTATGGCTACACCTTC

V gene: TRBV9
CDR3 length: 15
J gene: TRBJ2-7
D gene: TRBD1
clone size: -
CDR3 protein: CASSVGQGHSYEQYF
CDR3 DNA: TGTGCCAGCAGCGTCGGACAGGGGCACTCCTACGAGCAGTACTTC

V gene: TRBV27
CDR3 length: 13
J gene: TRBJ2-1
D gene: -
clone size: few
CDR3 protein: CASGSDREGEQFF
CDR3 DNA: TGTGCCAGCGGATCGGACAGGGAGGGTGAGCAGTTCTTC

V gene: TRBV5-1
CDR3 length: 15
J gene: TRBJ1-5
D gene: -
clone size: -
CDR3 protein: CASSLAGDSNQPQHF
CDR3 DNA: TGCGCCAGCAGCTTGGCAGGCGATAGCAATCAGCCCCAGCATTTT

V gene: TRBV4-3
CDR3 length: 14
J gene: TRBJ2-1
D gene: -
clone size: -
CDR3 protein: CASSQEMADNEQFF
CDR3 DNA: TGCGCCAGCAGCCAAGAAATGGCCGACAATGAGCAGTTCTTC

V gene: TRBV7-2
CDR3 length: 16
J gene: TRBJ2-1
D gene: -
clone size: -
CDR3 protein: CASSLDWRRPYNEQFF
CDR3 DNA: TGTGCCAGCAGCTTAGACTGGAGGCGGCCTTACAATGAGCAGTTCTTC

V gene: TRBV5-8
CDR3 length: 14
J gene: TRBJ2-5
D gene: -
clone size: once
CDR3 protein: CASSLFRQQETQYF
CDR3 DNA: TGTGCCAGCAGCTTGTTTAGACAGCAAGAGACCCAGTACTTC

V gene: TRBV6-2/TRBV6-3
CDR3 length: 16
J gene: TRBJ2-1
D gene: -
clone size: -
CDR3 protein: CASSYSGGRPGNEQFF
CDR3 DNA: TGTGCCAGCAGTTACTCGGGGGGTAGACCGGGGAATGAGCAGTTCTTC

V gene: TRBV18
CDR3 length: 15
J gene: TRBJ1-1
D gene: TRBD1
clone size: -
CDR3 protein: CASSSTTGGNTEAFF
CDR3 DNA: TGTGCCAGCTCATCGACGACAGGGGGGAACACTGAAGCTTTCTTT

V gene: TRBV7-9
CDR3 length: 16
J gene: TRBJ1-5
D gene: TRBD1
clone size: few
CDR3 protein: CASSGGTGLGNQPQHF
CDR3 DNA: TGTGCCAGCAGCGGCGGGACAGGCCTAGGCAATCAGCCCCAGCATTTT

V gene: TRBV4-1
CDR3 length: 16
J gene: TRBJ1-5
D gene: -
clone size: few
CDR3 protein: CASSQGVPRGPQPQHF
CDR3 DNA: TGCGCCAGCAGCCAAGGGGTCCCCAGGGGCCCGCAGCCCCAGCATTTT

V gene: TRBV12-5
CDR3 length: 17
J gene: TRBJ2-3
D gene: -
clone size: few
CDR3 protein: CASGDTIGGPITDTQYF
CDR3 DNA: TGTGCTAGTGGTGATACCATCGGGGGGCCGATCACAGATACGCAGTATTTT